These 21 T cell receptor beta chains were all obtained from the same sample, sequenced in a study of T-cell reconstitution after alpha-beta-depleted transplantation in children. The TCRbeta library was prepared with unique molecular identifiers. TCRdb fed the PCR reads into MiXCR, producing one record per CDR3 protein. This table holds about 900,000 distinct CDR3 sequences, about 29% found once. Source: PBMCs, mostly from graft donor cells, taken 360 days after TCRalphabeta/CD19-depleted stem cell transplant. All receptors come from a boy less than two years old who had a stem cell transplant for SCID, so the T cells may come from the graft donor.

The chain links TRBV7-8 to TRBJ2-5; D is perhaps TRBD2 (5 bases). V dropped 2 bases and J dropped 5 bases, with 12 bases sitting between them. The CDR3 is made up of 14 amino acids. The germline V gene encodes CDR1 SGHVS and CDR2 FQNEAQ. The CDR3 sequence: CASSLSARGETQYF. The CDR3 DNA is TGTGCCAGCAGCTTATCAGCGCGAGGGGAGACCCAGTACTTC.

This chain joins TRBV12-3 or TRBV12-4 and TRBJ1-2; no firm D call. V shed 4 bases and J shed 4 bases, with 4 bases lying between them. This CDR3 has 11 residues. CDR3 in DNA: TGTGCCAGCAGTTGGCCCTATGGCTACACCTTC. This gives the protein CASSWPYGYTF.

Only a few counts were recorded for this clonotype. The rearrangement links TRBV28 to TRBJ1-2; 7 bases are shared with TRBD1. This CDR3 spans 13 amino acids. Germline assignment: CDR1 MDHEN and CDR2 SYDVKM. J gave up 3 bases and V 8 bases, and 6 bases lay outside the gene matches. The CDR3 loop is CASGDSFYYGYTF. The CDR3 DNA reads TGTGCCAGCGGGGACAGCTTCTACTATGGCTACACCTTC.

The V call is TRBV7-3, the J call TRBJ1-1; D uncertain. Germline assignment: CDR1 SGHTA and CDR2 FQGTGA. The CDR3 is made up of 13 amino acids. Trimming took 8 bases from V and 1 from J, leaving 11 bases between them. The CDR3, as DNA: TGTGCCAGCTCCACTGACTGGAACACTGAAGCTTTCTTT. This gives the protein CASSTDWNTEAFF.

This rearrangement joins TRBV9 to TRBJ2-2; 7 bases are a match to TRBD1. This CDR3 contains 16 residues. Germline V gene lookup returns CDR1 SGDLS and CDR2 YYNGEE. Trimming removed 3 bases from V and 1 base from J; junction bases left unmatched: 6. The CDR3 protein is CASSATGTVNTGELFF. Here the CDR3 DNA reads TGTGCCAGCAGCGCTACCGGGACAGTGAACACCGGGGAGCTGTTTTTT. Based on the CDR3 plus reference TRBV9 and TRBJ2-2, the full variable domain is DSGVTQTPKHLITATGQRVTLRCSPRSGDLSVYWYQQSLDQGLQFLIQYYNGEERAKGNILERFSAQQFPDLHSELNLSSLELGDSALYFCASSATGTVNTGELFFGEGSRLTVL.

This rearrangement joins TRBV4-2 to TRBJ2-2; 11 bases agree with TRBD1. CDR3 length: 17 amino acids. The germline V gene encodes CDR1 LGHNA and CDR2 YNFKEQ. V was pared by 4 bases and J by 5 bases, with 9 bases of the junction left unmatched. CDR3 sequence reads: CASSRFAGTGGTGELFF. The DNA for the CDR3 is TGTGCCAGCAGCCGCTTTGCCGGGACAGGGGGAACCGGGGAGCTGTTTTTT.

This chain links TRBV14 with TRBJ2-7; D is ambiguous. The ends were cut back, 2 bases at V and 2 bases at J, with 10 bases in the middle. Looked up from germline, CDR1 is SGHDN and CDR2 is FVKESK. The CDR3 extends over 14 amino acids. CDR3 in amino acids: CASSQPRITYEQYF. The CDR3 coding sequence is TGTGCCAGCAGCCAACCAAGAATTACCTACGAGCAGTACTTC.

This clonotype came up a few times. The gene calls are TRBV9 and TRBJ2-1; 7 positions match TRBD2. The CDR3 spans 19 residues. Germline lookup yields CDR1 SGDLS and CDR2 YYNGEE. The ends lost 3 bases at V and 9 bases at J; junction bases unmatched: 24. The CDR3 spells CASSESEGGEAFLSGEQFF. CDR3 in DNA: TGTGCCAGCAGCGAATCCGAGGGAGGGGAGGCTTTTTTATCTGGTGAGCAGTTCTTC.

This clonotype was counted only a few times. The J gene is TRBJ1-2, the V gene TRBV29-1, with 9 bases identical to TRBD1. CDR1 is SQVTM, CDR2 ANQGSEA, per germline. V shed 7 bases, J shed 4 bases, and the junction held 7 bases outside the gene matches. CDR3 size: 13 residues. The CDR3 reads CSGSGTGSYGYTF. CDR3 coding DNA: TGCAGCGGCTCCGGGACAGGGTCCTATGGCTACACCTTC. The full variable domain, completed using reference TRBV29-1 and TRBJ1-2, is SAVISQKPSRDICQRGTSLTIQCQVDSQVTMMFWYRQQPGQSLTLIATANQGSEATYESGFVIDKFPISRPNLTFSTLTVSNMSPEDSSIYLCSGSGTGSYGYTFGSGTRLTVV.

This clonotype has just a few counts. The chain recombines TRBV9 with TRBJ2-7; D uncertain. V dropped 2 bases and J dropped 1 base, with 10 bases sitting between them. The germline gives CDR1 SGDLS, CDR2 YYNGEE. This CDR3 comprises 14 residues. The CDR3 loop is CASSVASTSYEQYF. As DNA, the CDR3 is TGTGCCAGCAGCGTCGCAAGCACTTCCTACGAGCAGTACTTC.

This chain connects TRBV20-1 to TRBJ2-7; D not resolved. Trimming cost V 4 bases and J 1 base, with 8 bases left between them. The CDR3 covers 12 residues. The germline V gene encodes CDR1 DFQATT and CDR2 SNEGSKA (reference sequence). CDR3 loop: CSATGRSYEQYF. In DNA, the CDR3 is TGCAGTGCTACGGGCCGATCCTACGAGCAGTACTTC.

This clonotype has a handful of counts. This chain connects TRBV6-5 to TRBJ2-7; 8 nucleotides agree with TRBD2. Germline V CDR1 and CDR2: MNHEY, SVGAGI. The CDR3 consists of 16 residues. With 2 bases clipped from V and 7 bases from J, the junction kept 13 bases outside the gene matches. The DNA of the CDR3 is TGTGCCAGCAGTTACGAGTCCTCAGCGGGGGCGGGGGAGCAGTACTTC. The encoded protein is CASSYESSAGAGEQYF.

This clonotype was counted a few times. V and J are TRBV20-1 and TRBJ1-5; D perhaps matches TRBD1 (5 bases). V lost 0 bases to trimming and J lost 5 bases, with 23 bases between them. The CDR3 is made up of 18 amino acids. Germline V gene sequence: CDR1 DFQATT, CDR2 SNEGSKA (reference sequence). CDR3 loop: CSARDWGGGGGYHQPQHF. The CDR3 DNA reads TGCAGTGCTAGAGATTGGGGCGGCGGCGGGGGGTATCATCAGCCCCAGCATTTT.

The V gene is TRBV7-8, the J gene TRBJ2-7; 9 nucleotides agree with TRBD1. There are 15 residues in the CDR3. V was pared by 4 bases and J by 2 bases, with 6 bases of the junction left unmatched. The germline V gene has CDR1 SGHVS and CDR2 FQNEAQ. CDR3 in amino acids: CASSSGTGLAYEQYF. CDR3 DNA sequence: TGTGCCAGCAGCTCTGGGACAGGGCTAGCCTACGAGCAGTACTTC.

This clonotype was detected many times. The genes are TRBV11-2 and TRBJ2-7, with 7 bases identical to TRBD2. The germline V gene has CDR1 SGHAT and CDR2 FQNNGV. The V gene end was trimmed by 1 base and the J gene end by 3 bases; junction bases not matched to a gene: 6. The length of the CDR3 is 15 residues. Written as DNA, the CDR3 is TGTGCCAGCAGCTTAGTGGGAGCGGGGAGCTACGAGCAGTACTTC. It is translated as CASSLVGAGSYEQYF.

V is TRBV4-1 and J is TRBJ2-5; D gene uncertain. V was trimmed by 1 base and J by 5 bases, leaving 11 bases between them. The CDR3 is 14 amino acids. Germline values: CDR1 MGHRA, CDR2 YSYEKL. CDR3 loop: CASSQVQYSETQYF. In DNA form, the CDR3 reads TGCGCCAGCAGCCAAGTACAGTATTCTGAGACCCAGTACTTC.

The gene calls are TRBV7-2 and TRBJ1-1; D unclear. The CDR3 has 13 amino acids. V lost 1 base to trimming and J lost 6 bases, with 9 bases between them. Germline CDR1 is SGHTA and CDR2 is FQGNSA. CDR3 protein: CASSLVGFAEAFF. The CDR3 region has the DNA TGTGCCAGCAGCTTAGTGGGGTTCGCTGAAGCTTTCTTT.

This clonotype was observed a few times. The rearrangement uses TRBV29-1 and TRBJ1-1; D is unresolved. This CDR3 contains 15 residues. Per germline, CDR1 SQVTM and CDR2 ANQGSEA. Trimming removed 8 bases from V and 6 bases from J, with 25 bases in between. The CDR3 DNA sequence: TGCAGCTCCCATCTCCAAAGGGCGGGAGGCTCTGAAGCTTTCTTT. It codes for CSSHLQRAGGSEAFF.

This clonotype was observed a few times. V and J are TRBV9 and TRBJ2-7; 8 bases align to TRBD1. The CDR3 length is 13 residues. Germline CDR1 reads SGDLS; CDR2 reads YYNGEE. After removal of 4 bases from V and 8 bases from J, the junction contained 8 bases not matched to a gene. CDR3: CASSSGGGLKQYF. CDR3 nucleotide sequence: TGTGCCAGCAGCTCAGGGGGCGGACTGAAGCAGTACTTC. The full variable domain, rest sourced from reference TRBV9 and TRBJ2-7, is DSGVTQTPKHLITATGQRVTLRCSPRSGDLSVYWYQQSLDQGLQFLIQYYNGEERAKGNILERFSAQQFPDLHSELNLSSLELGDSALYFCASSSGGGLKQYFGPGTRLTVT.

This clonotype has just a few counts. The chain recombines TRBV12-3 or TRBV12-4 with TRBJ2-2, with TRBD1 as a possible D gene (5 bases). The germline V and J ends were trimmed by 6 bases and 3 bases, with 23 bases remaining between them. The CDR3 consists of 18 residues. The chain's CDR3 is CASSRKGWPDSDTGELFF. The CDR3 DNA sequence: TGTGCCAGCAGCCGAAAGGGTTGGCCAGACAGCGACACCGGGGAGCTGTTTTTT.

The chain couples TRBV28 to TRBJ1-2, with unresolved D. V lost 7 bases, J lost 1 base, and 10 bases lay in between. This CDR3 comprises 13 residues. CDR1 is MDHEN and CDR2 is SYDVKM in the germline V gene. The CDR3 nucleotides read TGTGCCAGCACCACGAAACGTAACTATGGCTACACCTTC. Amino acid sequence: CASTTKRNYGYTF.